This entry lists 8 T cell receptor beta chains sequenced from one sample in a study of T cell responses to AZD1222 COVID-19 vaccine. Measured with immunoSEQ multiplex PCR; TCRdb has only the in-frame clones, and not every one. The repertoire includes over 85,000 clones, under 95% of them detected once, and over 6% sits in the top ten. Sample: peripheral blood, taken on day 0 of AZD1222 vaccination. These receptor sequences come from an adult in good health.

The V and J genes are TRBV7-8 and TRBJ1-5; 8 positions agree with TRBD1. The CDR3 runs 16 residues. Germline lookup yields CDR1 SGHVS and CDR2 FQNEAQ. V shed 1 base, J shed 3 bases, and the junction held 5 bases outside the gene matches. The CDR3, as DNA: TGTGCCAGCAGCTTAGTTACAGGGGGAAACAATCAGCCCCAGCATTTT. Encoded protein: CASSLVTGGNNQPQHF.

The chain couples TRBV7-2 to TRBJ2-7, with D perhaps TRBD1 (5 bases). The CDR3 sequence is 15 residues long. Germline values: CDR1 SGHTA, CDR2 FQGNSA. Trimming took 2 bases from V and 2 from J, leaving 13 bases between them. The CDR3 spells CASSLFPQATYEQYF. The CDR3 region has the DNA TGTGCCAGCAGCTTATTCCCACAGGCCACCTACGAGCAGTACTTC.

This rearrangement joins TRBV5-1 to TRBJ1-1; D ambiguous. There are 14 residues in the CDR3. V was shortened by 0 bases and J by 1 base, with 7 bases between the two germline ends. CDR1 SGHRS and CDR2 YFSETQ come from the germline V gene. The CDR3 is CASSLAHSNTEAFF. Here the CDR3 DNA reads TGCGCCAGCAGCTTGGCACATTCGAACACTGAAGCTTTCTTT.

The rearrangement links TRBV19 to TRBJ1-1; D is perhaps TRBD1 (6 bases). CDR1 LNHDA and CDR2 SQIVND come from the germline V gene (reference sequence). This CDR3 region has 15 residues. V dropped 7 bases and J dropped 5 bases, with 20 bases sitting between them. CDR3 sequence reads: CASKGDIETRTEAFF. Written as DNA, the CDR3 is TGTGCCAGTAAAGGGGACATCGAAACGAGGACTGAAGCTTTCTTT.

The rearrangement joins TRBV6-5 to TRBJ2-3, with 9 bases identical to TRBD1. The CDR3 runs to 14 residues. Germline V CDR1 and CDR2: MNHEY, SVGAGI. V lost 6 bases and J lost 3; bases outside the gene matches: 4. DNA for the CDR3: TGTGCCAGCAGAACACAGGGGGCAACAGATACGCAGTATTTT. Its translation is CASRTQGATDTQYF.

CDR3 nucleotides: TGTGCCAGCAGGGATGGACAGGGCTTTTCGCCCCAGCATTTT. Amino acid sequence: CASRDGQGFSPQHF. The genes are TRBV6-5 and TRBJ1-5; 8 bases line up with TRBD1. This CDR3 has 14 residues. J was trimmed by 9 bases and V by 6 bases; bases with no gene match: 10. The germline CDR1 and CDR2 sequences are MNHEY and SVGAGI.

The chain uses TRBV10-3 and TRBJ1-4; no reliable D call. The CDR3 is 15 amino acids. V lost 0 bases, J lost 3 bases, and 8 bases lay in between. Germline V CDR1 and CDR2: ENHRY, SYGVKD. The CDR3 sequence is CAISESLHPNEKLFF. The CDR3 DNA sequence: TGTGCCATCAGTGAGTCTCTTCACCCTAATGAAAAACTGTTTTTT.

This clone was seen a handful of times. V and J are TRBV7-9 and TRBJ2-1, with no clear D. V lost 4 bases and J 7 bases, leaving 8 bases between the germline ends. The CDR3 is 12 residues long. Germline V gives CDR1 SEHNR, CDR2 FQNEAQ (reference sequence). Here the CDR3 reads CASSYLTNEQFF. In DNA form, the CDR3 reads TGTGCCAGCAGCTACCTAACTAATGAGCAGTTCTTC.